The rows below give T cell receptor beta chains drawn from one sample of a study of CD8 T cell repertoires and HIV-1 epitope variants. Produced via immunoSEQ multiplex PCR; TCRdb's table is partial and in-frame only. The repertoire holds a few thousand clones, more than 60% seen once, with roughly 42% in the top ten. Their cognate antigens are unknown. Material for sequencing was cultured CD8+ T cells derived from PBMCs. Receptor source: a male donor with HIV. The CDR3 runs from the conserved cysteine through the conserved F or W. A D gene is named only where the DNA matches it firmly. Some rows mark clone size as missing; the rest say once, few, many or name a class of expanded clone.

V gene: TRBV5-1; D gene: .; J gene: TRBJ2-1; clone size: .; CDR3 protein: CASSLGGDEQFF; CDR3 DNA: TGCGCCAGCAGCTTGGGAGGGGATGAGCAGTTCTTC
V gene: TRBV9; D gene: TRBD1; J gene: TRBJ2-2; clone size: .; CDR3 protein: CASSLPPGGETGELFF; CDR3 DNA: TGTGCCAGCAGCTTACCCCCAGGGGGAGAGACCGGGGAGCTGTTTTTT
V gene: TRBV6-5; D gene: .; J gene: TRBJ2-3; clone size: .; CDR3 protein: CASGGLTDHTDTQYF; CDR3 DNA: TGTGCCAGCGGGGGGCTAACCGACCACACAGATACGCAGTATTTT
V gene: TRBV27; D gene: TRBD1; J gene: TRBJ2-7; clone size: .; CDR3 protein: CASSLQSTGDHEQYF; CDR3 DNA: TGTGCCAGCAGTTTACAATCGACAGGGGACCACGAGCAGTACTTC
V gene: TRBV5-6; D gene: .; J gene: TRBJ1-6; clone size: .; CDR3 protein: CASSLQGRYSPLHF; CDR3 DNA: TGTGCCAGCAGCTTGCAAGGGAGGTATTCACCCCTCCACTTT
V gene: TRBV7-9; D gene: .; J gene: TRBJ2-7; clone size: few; CDR3 protein: CASSPPGREGPSYEQYF; CDR3 DNA: TGTGCCAGCAGCCCCCCTGGGCGAGAGGGTCCCTCCTACGAGCAGTACTTC
V gene: TRBV29-1; D gene: .; J gene: TRBJ2-1; clone size: .; CDR3 protein: CSGEDRKYNEQFF; CDR3 DNA: TGCAGCGGCGAAGACAGGAAATACAATGAGCAGTTCTTC
V gene: TRBV4-3; D gene: .; J gene: TRBJ1-2; clone size: .; CDR3 protein: CASSPEIDRATYGYTF; CDR3 DNA: TGCGCCAGCAGCCCAGAGATCGACCGGGCTACCTATGGCTACACCTTC
V gene: TRBV7-9; D gene: .; J gene: TRBJ2-1; clone size: .; CDR3 protein: CASSPPAGSGEQFF; CDR3 DNA: TGTGCCAGCAGCCCCCCTGCAGGGTCCGGGGAGCAGTTCTTC
V gene: TRBV5-4; D gene: .; J gene: TRBJ1-1; clone size: once; CDR3 protein: CASSRRVNTEAFF; CDR3 DNA: TGTGCCAGCAGCCGACGGGTGAACACTGAAGCTTTCTTT
V gene: TRBV7-9; D gene: .; J gene: TRBJ2-2; clone size: .; CDR3 protein: CASSSDLLNTGELFF; CDR3 DNA: TGTGCCAGCAGCTCCGATCTTCTGAACACCGGGGAGCTGTTTTTT
V gene: TRBV7-3; D gene: .; J gene: TRBJ1-1; clone size: .; CDR3 protein: CASSFGLNTEAFF; CDR3 DNA: TGTGCCAGCAGCTTTGGGCTGAACACTGAAGCTTTCTTT
V gene: TRBV7-2; D gene: .; J gene: TRBJ1-1; clone size: .; CDR3 protein: CASSLYTNTEAFF; CDR3 DNA: TGTGCCAGCAGCCTTTACACGAACACTGAAGCTTTCTTT
V gene: TRBV13; D gene: .; J gene: TRBJ2-2; clone size: .; CDR3 protein: CASSLEGYTGELFF; CDR3 DNA: TGTGCCAGCAGCTTAGAAGGTTACACCGGGGAGCTGTTTTTT
V gene: TRBV9; D gene: .; J gene: TRBJ1-1; clone size: .; CDR3 protein: CASSTRGGTEAFF; CDR3 DNA: TGTGCCAGCAGCACCCGGGGGGGGACTGAAGCTTTCTTT
V gene: TRBV4-1; D gene: TRBD2; J gene: TRBJ2-7; clone size: medium-sized; CDR3 protein: CASSQGTSNEQYF; CDR3 DNA: TGCGCCAGCAGCCAAGGGACTAGCAACGAGCAGTACTTC